Here is one T cell receptor (beta chain) with its context. Its specificity is unknown. The data belong to a study of regulatory T cells in long-lasting Graves disease. The TCR beta library used iRepertoire HTBI primers with Arm-PCR amplification of CDR3. TCRdb redid the calling of the multiplex PCR reads with MiXCR, one entry per CDR3 protein. The table lists 550,000 to 650,000 distinct CDR3 sequences, about 16% of them singletons. Stated time point: newly diagnosed GD, antithyroid drugs for less than 3 months. RNA extracted from PBMCs served as the sequencing template. Notes on the study in general: Persistent Graves' disease cases displayed lower TCR diversity than newly diagnosed ones.

Another study also made use of these data, one on T cells in Graves' hyperthyroidism and ophthalmopathy.

Sample: peripheral blood mononuclear cells (PBMCs), taken at new diagnosis, from a patient treated with antithyroid drugs. This TCR derives from a young man with Graves disease.

CDR3 in DNA: TGTGCCAGTAGTTTCTGGCGGGAGACTAAAAATGAGCAGTTCTTC. Its translation: CASSFWRETKNEQFF. V usage is TRBV19 and J usage is TRBJ2-1, with TRBD2 matching over 7 bases. The CDR3 runs 15 residues. J lost 7 bases, V lost 5 bases, and 11 bases had no gene match. Germline lookup yields CDR1 LNHDA and CDR2 SQIVND (reference sequence).